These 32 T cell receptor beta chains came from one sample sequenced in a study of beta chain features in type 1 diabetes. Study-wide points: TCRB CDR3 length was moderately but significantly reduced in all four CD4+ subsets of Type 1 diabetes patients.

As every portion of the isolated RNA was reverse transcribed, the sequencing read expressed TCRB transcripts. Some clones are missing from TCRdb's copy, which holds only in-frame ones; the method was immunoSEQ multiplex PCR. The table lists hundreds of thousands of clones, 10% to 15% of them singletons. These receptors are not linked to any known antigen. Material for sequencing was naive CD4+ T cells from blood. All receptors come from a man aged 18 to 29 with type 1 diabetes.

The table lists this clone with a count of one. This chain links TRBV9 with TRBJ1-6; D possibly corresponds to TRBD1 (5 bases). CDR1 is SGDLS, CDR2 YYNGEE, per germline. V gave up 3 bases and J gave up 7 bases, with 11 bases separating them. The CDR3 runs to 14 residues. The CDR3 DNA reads TGTGCCAGCAGCGCGGGACCCATGAATTCACCCCTCCACTTT. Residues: CASSAGPMNSPLHF. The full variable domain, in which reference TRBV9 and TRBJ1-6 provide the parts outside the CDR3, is DSGVTQTPKHLITATGQRVTLRCSPRSGDLSVYWYQQSLDQGLQFLIQYYNGEERAKGNILERFSAQQFPDLHSELNLSSLELGDSALYFCASSAGPMNSPLHFGNGTRLTVT.

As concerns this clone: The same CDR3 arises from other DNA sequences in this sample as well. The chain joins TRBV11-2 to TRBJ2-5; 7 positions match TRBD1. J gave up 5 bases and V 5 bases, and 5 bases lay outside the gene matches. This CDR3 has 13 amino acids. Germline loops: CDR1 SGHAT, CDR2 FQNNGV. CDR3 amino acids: CASSPGQEETQYF. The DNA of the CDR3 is TGTGCCAGCAGCCCAGGACAGGAGGAGACCCAGTACTTC.

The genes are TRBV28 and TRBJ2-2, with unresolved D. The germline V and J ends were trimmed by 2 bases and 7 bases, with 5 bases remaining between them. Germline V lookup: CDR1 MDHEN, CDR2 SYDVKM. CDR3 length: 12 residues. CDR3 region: CASSLSSGELFF. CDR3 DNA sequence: TGTGCCAGCAGTTTAAGTAGCGGGGAGCTGTTTTTT.

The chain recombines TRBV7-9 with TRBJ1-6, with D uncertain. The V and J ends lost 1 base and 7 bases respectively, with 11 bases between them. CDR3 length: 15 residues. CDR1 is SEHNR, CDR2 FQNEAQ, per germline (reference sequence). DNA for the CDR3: TGTGCCAGCAGCTTAGTTCGGGCCTCGAATTCACCCCTCCACTTT. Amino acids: CASSLVRASNSPLHF.

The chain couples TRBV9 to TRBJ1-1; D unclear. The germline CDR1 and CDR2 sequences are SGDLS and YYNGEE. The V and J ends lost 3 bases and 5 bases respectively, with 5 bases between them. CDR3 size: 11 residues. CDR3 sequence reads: CASSDRTEAFF. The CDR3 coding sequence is TGTGCCAGCAGCGACAGAACTGAAGCTTTCTTT.

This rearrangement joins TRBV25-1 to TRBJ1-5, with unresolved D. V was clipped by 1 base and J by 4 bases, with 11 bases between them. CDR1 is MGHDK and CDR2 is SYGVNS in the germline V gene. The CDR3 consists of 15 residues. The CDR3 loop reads CASSEFGDGNQPQHF. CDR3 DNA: TGTGCCAGCAGTGAATTTGGGGATGGGAATCAGCCCCAGCATTTT.

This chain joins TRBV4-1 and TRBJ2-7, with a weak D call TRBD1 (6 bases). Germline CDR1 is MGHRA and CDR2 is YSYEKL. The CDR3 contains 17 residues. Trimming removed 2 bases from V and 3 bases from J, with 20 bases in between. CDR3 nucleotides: TGCGCCAGCAGCCAACTCGAACAGGGTCTCCTCGTCTACGAGCAGTACTTC. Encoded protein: CASSQLEQGLLVYEQYF.

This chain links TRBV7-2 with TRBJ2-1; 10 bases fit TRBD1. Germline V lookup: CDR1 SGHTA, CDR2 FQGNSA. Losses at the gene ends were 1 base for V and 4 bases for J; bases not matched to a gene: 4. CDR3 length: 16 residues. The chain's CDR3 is CASSLDGTGVYNEQFF. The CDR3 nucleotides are TGTGCCAGCAGCTTAGACGGGACAGGGGTGTACAATGAGCAGTTCTTC.

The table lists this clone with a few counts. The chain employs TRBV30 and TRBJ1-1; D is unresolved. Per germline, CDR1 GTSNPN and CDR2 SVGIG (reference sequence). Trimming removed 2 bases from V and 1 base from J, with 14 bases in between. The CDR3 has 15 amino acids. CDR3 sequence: CAWSWADFGNTEAFF. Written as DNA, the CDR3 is TGTGCCTGGAGTTGGGCGGATTTTGGGAACACTGAAGCTTTCTTT.

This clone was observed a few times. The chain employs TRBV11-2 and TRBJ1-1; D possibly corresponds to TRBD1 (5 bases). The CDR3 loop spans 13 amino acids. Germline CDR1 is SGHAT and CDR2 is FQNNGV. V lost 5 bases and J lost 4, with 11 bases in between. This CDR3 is CASSLSGITEAFF. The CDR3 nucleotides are TGTGCCAGCAGCCTTTCAGGGATCACTGAAGCTTTCTTT.

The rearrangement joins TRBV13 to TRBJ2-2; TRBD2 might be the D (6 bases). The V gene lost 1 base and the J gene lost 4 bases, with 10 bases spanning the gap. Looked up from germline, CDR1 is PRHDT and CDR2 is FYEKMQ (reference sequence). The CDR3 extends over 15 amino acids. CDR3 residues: CASSLAGSPTGELFF. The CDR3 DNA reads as TGTGCCAGCAGCTTAGCCGGGAGTCCCACCGGGGAGCTGTTTTTT.

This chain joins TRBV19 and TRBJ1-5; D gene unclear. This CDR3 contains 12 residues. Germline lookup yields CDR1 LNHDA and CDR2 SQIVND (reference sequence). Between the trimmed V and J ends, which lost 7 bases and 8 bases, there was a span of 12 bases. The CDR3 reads CASNGLKEPQHF. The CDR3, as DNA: TGTGCCAGTAATGGATTGAAAGAGCCCCAGCATTTT.

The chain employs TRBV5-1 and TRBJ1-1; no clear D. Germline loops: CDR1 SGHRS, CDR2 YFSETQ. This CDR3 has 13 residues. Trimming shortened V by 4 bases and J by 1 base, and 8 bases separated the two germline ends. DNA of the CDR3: TGCGCCAGCAGCGTAGACGGGAACACTGAAGCTTTCTTT. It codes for CASSVDGNTEAFF. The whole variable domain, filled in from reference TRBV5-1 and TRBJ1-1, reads KAGVTQTPRYLIKTRGQQVTLSCSPISGHRSVSWYQQTPGQGLQFLFEYFSETQRNKGNFPGRFSGRQFSNSRSEMNVSTLELGDSALYLCASSVDGNTEAFFGQGTRLTVV.

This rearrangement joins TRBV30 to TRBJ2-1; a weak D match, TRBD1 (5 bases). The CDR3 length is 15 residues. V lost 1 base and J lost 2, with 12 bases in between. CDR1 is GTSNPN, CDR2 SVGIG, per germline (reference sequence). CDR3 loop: CAWSGAGLAYNEQFF. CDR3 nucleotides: TGTGCCTGGAGTGGGGCAGGGTTAGCCTACAATGAGCAGTTCTTC.

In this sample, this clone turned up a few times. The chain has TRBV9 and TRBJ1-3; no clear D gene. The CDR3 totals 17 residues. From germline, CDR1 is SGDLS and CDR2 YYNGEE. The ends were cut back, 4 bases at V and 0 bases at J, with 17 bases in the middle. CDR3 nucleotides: TGTGCCAGCAGCCCAGTCTGGCAGGCACACTCTGGAAACACCATATATTTT. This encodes CASSPVWQAHSGNTIYF. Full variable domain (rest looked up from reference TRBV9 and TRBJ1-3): DSGVTQTPKHLITATGQRVTLRCSPRSGDLSVYWYQQSLDQGLQFLIQYYNGEERAKGNILERFSAQQFPDLHSELNLSSLELGDSALYFCASSPVWQAHSGNTIYFGEGSWLTVV.

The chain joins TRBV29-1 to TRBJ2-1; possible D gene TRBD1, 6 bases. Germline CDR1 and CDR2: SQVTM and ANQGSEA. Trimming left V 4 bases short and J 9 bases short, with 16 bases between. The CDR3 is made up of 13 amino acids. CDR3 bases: TGCAGCGTTGGTGGGCAGGGGCTACCTGAGCAGTTCTTC. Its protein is CSVGGQGLPEQFF.

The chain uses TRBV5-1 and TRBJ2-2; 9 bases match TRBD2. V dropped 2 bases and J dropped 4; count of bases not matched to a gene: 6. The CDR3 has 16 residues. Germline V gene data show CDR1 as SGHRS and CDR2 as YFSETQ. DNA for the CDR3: TGCGCCAGCAGCTTCACGACTAGCGGTCTCACCGGGGAGCTGTTTTTT. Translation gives CASSFTTSGLTGELFF.

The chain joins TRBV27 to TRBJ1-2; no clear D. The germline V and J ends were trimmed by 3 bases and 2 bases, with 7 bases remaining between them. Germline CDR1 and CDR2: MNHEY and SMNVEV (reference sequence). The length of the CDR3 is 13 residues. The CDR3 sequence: CASSFDPNYGYTF. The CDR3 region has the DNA TGTGCCAGCAGTTTTGACCCCAACTATGGCTACACCTTC.

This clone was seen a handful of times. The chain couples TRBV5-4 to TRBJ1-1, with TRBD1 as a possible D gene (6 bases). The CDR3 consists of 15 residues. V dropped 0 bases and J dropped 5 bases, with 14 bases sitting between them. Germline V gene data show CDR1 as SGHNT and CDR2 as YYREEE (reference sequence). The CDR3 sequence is CASSLGGGRSTEAFF. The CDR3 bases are TGTGCCAGCAGCTTGGGTGGGGGGCGGTCTACTGAAGCTTTCTTT.

CDR3 sequence: CATSRERGGSYEQYF. The CDR3, as DNA: TGTGCCACCAGCAGAGAACGAGGGGGATCCTACGAGCAGTACTTC. V and J are TRBV15 and TRBJ2-7, with D possibly being TRBD1 (6 bases). The germline V gene encodes CDR1 LNHNV and CDR2 YYDKDF (reference sequence). The V end lost 0 bases, the J end lost 1 base, and 10 bases lay between the germline ends. This CDR3 has 15 residues.

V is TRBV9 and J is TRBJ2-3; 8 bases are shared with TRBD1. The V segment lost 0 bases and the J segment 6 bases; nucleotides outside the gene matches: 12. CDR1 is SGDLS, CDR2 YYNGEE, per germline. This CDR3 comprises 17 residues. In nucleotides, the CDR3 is TGTGCCAGCAGCGTAGGGAGGGGGACAGGACATAGTGATACGCAGTATTTT. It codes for CASSVGRGTGHSDTQYF.

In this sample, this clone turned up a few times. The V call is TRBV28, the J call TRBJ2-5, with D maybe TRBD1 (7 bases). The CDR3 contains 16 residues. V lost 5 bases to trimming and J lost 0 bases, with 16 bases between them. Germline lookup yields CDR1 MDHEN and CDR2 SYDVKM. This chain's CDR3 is CASSPAGQWYQETQYF. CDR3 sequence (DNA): TGTGCCAGCAGTCCGGCGGGACAGTGGTACCAAGAGACCCAGTACTTC.

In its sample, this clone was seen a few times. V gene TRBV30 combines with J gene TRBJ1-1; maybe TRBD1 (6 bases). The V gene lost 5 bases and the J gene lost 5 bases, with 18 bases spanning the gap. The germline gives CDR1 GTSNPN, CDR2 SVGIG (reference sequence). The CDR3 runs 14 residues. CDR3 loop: CAWALQGVRTEAFF. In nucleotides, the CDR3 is TGTGCCTGGGCCCTACAGGGAGTAAGGACTGAAGCTTTCTTT.

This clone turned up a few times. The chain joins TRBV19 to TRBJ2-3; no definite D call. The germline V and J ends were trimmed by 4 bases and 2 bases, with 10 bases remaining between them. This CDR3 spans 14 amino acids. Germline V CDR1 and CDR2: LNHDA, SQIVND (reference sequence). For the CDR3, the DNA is TGTGCCAGTAGTACACAAAGCTTCACAGATACGCAGTATTTT. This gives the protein CASSTQSFTDTQYF.

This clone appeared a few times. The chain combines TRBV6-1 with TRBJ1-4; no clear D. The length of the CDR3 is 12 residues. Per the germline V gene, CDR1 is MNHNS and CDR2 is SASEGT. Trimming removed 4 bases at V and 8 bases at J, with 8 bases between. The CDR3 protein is CASSGLGEKLFF. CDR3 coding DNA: TGTGCCAGCAGTGGCCTCGGGGAAAAACTGTTTTTT.

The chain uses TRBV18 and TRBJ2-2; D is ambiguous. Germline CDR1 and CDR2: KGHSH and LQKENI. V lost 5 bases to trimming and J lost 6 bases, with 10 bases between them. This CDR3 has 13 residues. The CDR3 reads CASSVGAAGELFF. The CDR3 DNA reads TGTGCCAGCTCAGTGGGTGCCGCCGGGGAGCTGTTTTTT.

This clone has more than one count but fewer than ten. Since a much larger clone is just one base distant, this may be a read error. This chain's CDR3 is CASSFQGNTEAFF. The CDR3 bases are TGTGCCAGCAGCTTCCAGGGGAACACTGAAGCTTTCTTT. V is TRBV5-4 and J is TRBJ1-1; D is possibly TRBD1 (5 bases). The CDR3 contains 13 residues. Between the trimmed V and J ends, which lost 2 bases and 1 base, there was a span of 6 bases. Germline V CDR1 and CDR2: SGHNT, YYREEE (reference sequence). Drawing the rest from reference TRBV5-4 and TRBJ1-1, the complete variable domain is ETGVTQSPTHLIKTRGQQVTLRCSSQSGHNTVSWYQQALGQGPQFIFQYYREEENGRGNFPPRFSGLQFPNYSSELNVNALELDDSALYLCASSFQGNTEAFFGQGTRLTVV.

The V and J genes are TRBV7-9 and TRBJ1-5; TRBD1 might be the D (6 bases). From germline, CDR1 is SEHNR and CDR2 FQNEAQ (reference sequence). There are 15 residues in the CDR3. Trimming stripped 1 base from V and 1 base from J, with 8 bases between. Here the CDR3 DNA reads TGTGCCAGCAGCTTAGGAGGGGGGAGCAATCAGCCCCAGCATTTT. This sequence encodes CASSLGGGSNQPQHF.

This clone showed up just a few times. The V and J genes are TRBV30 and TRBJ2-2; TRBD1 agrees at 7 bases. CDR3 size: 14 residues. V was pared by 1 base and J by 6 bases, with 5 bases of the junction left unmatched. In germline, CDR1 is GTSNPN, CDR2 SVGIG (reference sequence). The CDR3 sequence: CAWSATGLAGELFF. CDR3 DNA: TGTGCCTGGAGTGCGACAGGGCTCGCCGGGGAGCTGTTTTTT. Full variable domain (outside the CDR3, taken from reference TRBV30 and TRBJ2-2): SQTIHQWPATLVQPVGSPLSLECTVEGTSNPNLYWYRQAAGRGLQLLFYSVGIGQISSEVPQNLSASRPQDRQFILSSKKLLLSDSGFYLCAWSATGLAGELFFGEGSRLTVL.

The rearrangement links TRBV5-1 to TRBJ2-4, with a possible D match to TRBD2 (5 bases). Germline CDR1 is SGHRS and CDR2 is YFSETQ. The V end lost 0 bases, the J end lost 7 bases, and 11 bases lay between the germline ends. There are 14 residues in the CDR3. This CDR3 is CASSLGTEANIQYF. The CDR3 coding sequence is TGCGCCAGCAGCTTGGGGACGGAGGCCAACATTCAGTACTTC.

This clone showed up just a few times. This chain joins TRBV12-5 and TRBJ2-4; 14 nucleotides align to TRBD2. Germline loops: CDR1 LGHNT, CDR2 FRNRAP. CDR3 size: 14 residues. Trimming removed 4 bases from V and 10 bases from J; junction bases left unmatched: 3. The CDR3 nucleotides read TGTGCTAGTGGTTCCCGGACTAGCGGGGGGATTCAGTACTTC. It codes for CASGSRTSGGIQYF.

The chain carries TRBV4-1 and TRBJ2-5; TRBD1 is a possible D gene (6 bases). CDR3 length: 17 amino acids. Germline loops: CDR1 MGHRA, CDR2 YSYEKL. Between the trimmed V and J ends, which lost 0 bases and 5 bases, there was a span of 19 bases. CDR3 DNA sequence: TGCGCCAGCAGCCAAGAGATTTCGCAGGGGCCACGGGAGACCCAGTACTTC. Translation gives CASSQEISQGPRETQYF.